Shown below are 21 T cell receptor beta chains from a single sample sequenced in a study of T-cell reconstitution after alpha-beta-depleted transplantation in children. Preparing the TCRbeta library involved the use of unique molecular identifiers. TCRdb ran MiXCR on the PCR reads and lists one entry per CDR3 protein. The sample includes about a million distinct CDR3 sequences, less than 30% of them seen just once. The sample here was PBMCs, mostly from graft donor cells, taken 360 days after TCRalphabeta/CD19-depleted stem cell transplant. The origin of the receptors is a boy under three years old who had a stem cell transplant for SCID, so the T cells may come from the graft donor.

This clonotype was seen only a few times. This chain links TRBV10-3 with TRBJ2-1; 8 nucleotides align to TRBD2. The CDR3 has 17 amino acids. V lost 0 bases, J lost 5 bases, and 9 bases stayed unmatched. CDR1 and CDR2 from the germline V gene are ENHRY and SYGVKD. CDR3 sequence reads: CAISESRRGGKDNEQFF. The CDR3, as DNA: TGTGCCATCAGTGAGTCGCGACGGGGGGGCAAGGACAATGAGCAGTTCTTC.

The chain employs TRBV4-3 and TRBJ2-5; tentative D call: TRBD2 (7 bases). Trimming removed 3 bases at V and 5 bases at J, with 19 bases between. Germline V CDR1 and CDR2: LGHNA, YSLEER. CDR3 length: 16 residues. CDR3 DNA sequence: TGCGCCAGCAGCCACAAAACGTGGGGGGGCTTGGAGACCCAGTACTTC. Translated, it gives CASSHKTWGGLETQYF.

The rearrangement uses TRBV11-2 and TRBJ2-1; D call uncertain. CDR1 SGHAT and CDR2 FQNNGV come from the germline V gene. V gave up 4 bases and J gave up 7 bases, with 11 bases separating them. CDR3 length: 13 residues. The CDR3 DNA reads TGTGCCAGCAGCTCGAGAAATGAGAATGAGCAGTTCTTC. As protein: CASSSRNENEQFF.

This chain connects TRBV20-1 to TRBJ2-3; D ambiguous. The CDR3 loop spans 15 amino acids. Germline lookup yields CDR1 DFQATT and CDR2 SNEGSKA (reference sequence). Trimming stripped 0 bases from V and 2 bases from J, with 12 bases between. In nucleotides, the CDR3 is TGCAGTGCTAGAGACCTTCGGGTCTTCACAGATACGCAGTATTTT. Translation gives CSARDLRVFTDTQYF.

This chain links TRBV12-3 or TRBV12-4 with TRBJ2-3; 9 bases fit TRBD2. The CDR3 is 15 amino acids. V lost 6 bases to trimming and J lost 2 bases; unmatched junction nucleotides: 6. The CDR3 here is CASRTGGGATDTQYF. In nucleotides, the CDR3 is TGTGCCAGCAGAACGGGCGGGGGGGCCACAGATACGCAGTATTTT.

This chain joins TRBV29-1 and TRBJ1-1; no definite D call. This CDR3 has 14 amino acids. The V and J ends lost 3 bases and 0 bases respectively, with 11 bases between them. Germline V gene sequence: CDR1 SQVTM, CDR2 ANQGSEA. The CDR3 nucleotides are TGCAGCGTTGATGGCAGTTCCCTGAACACTGAAGCTTTCTTT. Translation gives CSVDGSSLNTEAFF. The full variable domain, with the rest looked up from reference TRBV29-1 and TRBJ1-1, is SAVISQKPSRDICQRGTSLTIQCQVDSQVTMMFWYRQQPGQSLTLIATANQGSEATYESGFVIDKFPISRPNLTFSTLTVSNMSPEDSSIYLCSVDGSSLNTEAFFGQGTRLTVV.

V usage is TRBV9 and J usage is TRBJ2-3; 12 nucleotides match TRBD2. Germline lookup yields CDR1 SGDLS and CDR2 YYNGEE. The CDR3 runs 18 residues. The V gene end was trimmed by 4 bases and the J gene end by 2 bases; junction bases not matched to a gene: 11. CDR3: CASSRTSTSGGYTDTQYF. The DNA of the CDR3 is TGTGCCAGCAGCCGAACCTCGACTAGCGGGGGATACACAGATACGCAGTATTTT.

This clonotype was counted between two and nine times. The CDR3 nucleotides are TGCGCCAGCAGCACCGGGACAGGGCCTAACAATGAGCAGTTCTTC. Protein: CASSTGTGPNNEQFF. J is TRBJ2-1 and V is TRBV5-1, with TRBD1 identical over 9 bases. The germline V gene has CDR1 SGHRS and CDR2 YFSETQ. There are 15 residues in the CDR3. V was clipped by 4 bases and J by 5 bases; unmatched bases: 7.

This clonotype was recorded at least ten times. The J gene is TRBJ2-1, the V gene TRBV5-5, with a weak D call TRBD1 (5 bases). The CDR3 extends over 13 amino acids. From germline, CDR1 is SGHKS and CDR2 YYEKEE (reference sequence). V was trimmed by 4 bases and J by 4 bases, leaving 9 bases between them. CDR3 sequence reads: CASSPNRYNEQFF. The CDR3 DNA follows: TGTGCCAGCAGCCCAAACAGGTACAATGAGCAGTTCTTC.

The rearrangement uses TRBV12-3 or TRBV12-4 and TRBJ2-3; D is possibly TRBD2 (6 bases). Between the trimmed V and J ends, which lost 11 bases and 4 bases, there was a span of 10 bases. The CDR3 extends over 11 amino acids. In DNA, the CDR3 is TGTGCCGGAGGGATGCCAGATACGCAGTATTTT. It yields the protein CAGGMPDTQYF.

The table lists this clonotype with a few counts. CDR3 coding DNA: TGTGCCAGCAGTGAAGCGCGGAGGTGGAGCCTTAGCTCCTACGAGCAGTACTTC. Translating it yields CASSEARRWSLSSYEQYF. The V call is TRBV2, the J call TRBJ2-7; weak D call: TRBD2 (5 bases). The CDR3 extends over 18 amino acids. CDR1 and CDR2 (germline): SNHLY, FYNNEI. The V end was cut by 0 bases, the J end by 0 bases, with 18 bases between.

This clonotype has just a few counts. This chain links TRBV9 with TRBJ2-5; D ambiguous. The CDR3 extends over 13 amino acids. Looked up from germline, CDR1 is SGDLS and CDR2 is YYNGEE. V lost 0 bases to trimming and J lost 5 bases, with 8 bases between them. The CDR3 nucleotides are TGTGCCAGCAGCGTAGGGCGCGAGGAGACCCAGTACTTC. Protein: CASSVGREETQYF.

The chain employs TRBV6-1 and TRBJ1-1; 11 bases line up with TRBD1. The CDR3 runs to 15 residues. Germline V CDR1 and CDR2: MNHNS, SASEGT. J gave up 5 bases and V 6 bases, and 8 bases lay outside the gene matches. CDR3: CASRPGTGGKTEAFF. The CDR3 DNA reads as TGTGCCAGCAGGCCCGGGACAGGGGGTAAGACTGAAGCTTTCTTT.

This clonotype was observed a handful of times. The chain recombines TRBV28 with TRBJ2-7, with 8 bases matching TRBD1. V trimming: 6 bases; J trimming: 5 bases; junction bases outside the gene matches: 12. The CDR3 has 15 residues. CDR1 is MDHEN and CDR2 is SYDVKM in the germline V gene. In DNA, the CDR3 is TGTGCCAGCAGCGCCCCGACAGGGGATGCTCACGAGCAGTACTTC. Translated: CASSAPTGDAHEQYF.

The sample holds a few counts of this clonotype. The rearrangement links TRBV12-3 or TRBV12-4 to TRBJ2-5; 7 nucleotides line up with TRBD1. The V and J ends lost 5 bases and 5 bases, in that order; junction bases with no gene match: 14. The CDR3 sequence is 16 residues long. The CDR3 sequence is CASSLWKGGDSETQYF. The CDR3 coding sequence is TGTGCCAGCAGTCTGTGGAAAGGGGGCGATTCTGAGACCCAGTACTTC.

J is TRBJ2-1 and V is TRBV5-1; 10 bases match TRBD2. The CDR3 covers 17 residues. V lost 1 base and J lost 2; bases outside the gene matches: 6. Germline-derived CDR1 and CDR2 are SGHRS and YFSETQ. CDR3 sequence: CASSLRGGTSAYNEQFF. The CDR3 DNA reads TGCGCCAGCAGCTTGAGGGGGGGGACTAGCGCCTACAATGAGCAGTTCTTC. Supplemented by reference TRBV5-1 and TRBJ2-1, the full variable domain reads KAGVTQTPRYLIKTRGQQVTLSCSPISGHRSVSWYQQTPGQGLQFLFEYFSETQRNKGNFPGRFSGRQFSNSRSEMNVSTLELGDSALYLCASSLRGGTSAYNEQFFGPGTRLTVL.

The V and J genes are TRBV10-3 and TRBJ1-2; D not certain. Looked up from germline, CDR1 is ENHRY and CDR2 is SYGVKD. The CDR3 has 13 amino acids. V lost 4 bases, J lost 6 bases, and 12 bases lay in between. CDR3 residues: CAISAPTGDGYTF. The CDR3 DNA follows: TGTGCCATCAGTGCCCCAACGGGCGATGGCTACACCTTC.

The chain employs TRBV20-1 and TRBJ2-2; D assignment may be TRBD1 or TRBD2 (6 bases each). Germline V gene data show CDR1 as DFQATT and CDR2 as SNEGSKA (reference sequence). V was trimmed by 6 bases and J by 0 bases, leaving 14 bases between them. The CDR3 spans 15 residues. CDR3 DNA: TGCAGTGCCCAAAGGGGGGAGACGAACACCGGGGAGCTGTTTTTT. It yields the protein CSAQRGETNTGELFF.

The chain has TRBV7-2 and TRBJ1-1; D is ambiguous. The germline V and J ends were trimmed by 1 base and 8 bases, with 5 bases remaining between them. Germline CDR1 and CDR2: SGHTA and FQGNSA. The CDR3 runs 11 residues. CDR3 sequence: CASSLGREAFF. In DNA, the CDR3 is TGTGCCAGCAGCTTAGGCAGAGAAGCTTTCTTT.

There are a few counts of this clonotype. This chain joins TRBV3-1 and TRBJ2-6; the D gene is possibly TRBD2 (5 bases). V was trimmed by 4 bases and J by 0 bases, leaving 16 bases between them. Germline V gene data show CDR1 as LGHDT and CDR2 as YNNKEL (reference sequence). There are 18 residues in the CDR3. The CDR3 reads CASSPGLRRYSGANVLTF. The CDR3 DNA is TGTGCCAGCAGCCCCGGACTGCGCCGCTACTCTGGGGCCAACGTCCTGACTTTC.

This clonotype was detected once. The gene calls are TRBV4-3 and TRBJ2-7; 12 positions agree with TRBD2. V lost 1 base and J lost 7; bases outside the gene matches: 8. The germline CDR1 and CDR2 sequences are LGHNA and YSLEER. This CDR3 has 16 residues. CDR3 in amino acids: CASSQGLAGGRWEQYF. The DNA for the CDR3 is TGCGCCAGCAGCCAAGGGCTAGCGGGGGGGCGTTGGGAGCAGTACTTC.